Each of the 11 T cell receptor beta chains below was sequenced from the same sample in a study of cytomegalovirus exposure and HLA in healthy donors. The PCR contained 60 Vbeta and 13 Jbeta primers. This table comes from immunoSEQ multiplex PCR, and its TCRdb copy is limited to in-frame clones, with some not included. The sample includes 120,000 or so clones, around 80% of them seen just once. Material: PBMCs. The receptors derive from a woman aged 45-65 years in good health and CMV-seropositive.

This chain joins TRBV18 and TRBJ2-7, with D uncertain. Per the germline V gene, CDR1 is KGHSH and CDR2 is LQKENI. V was pared by 3 bases and J by 3 bases, with 9 bases between. This CDR3 comprises 13 residues. In DNA, the CDR3 is TGTGCCAGCTCACCTAACCTGAGCTACGAGCAGTACTTC. Its translation is CASSPNLSYEQYF.

V usage is TRBV2 and J usage is TRBJ2-5; D is possibly TRBD2 (6 bases). Germline assignment: CDR1 SNHLY and CDR2 FYNNEI. Trimming left V 6 bases short and J 0 bases short, with 11 bases between. The CDR3 length is 14 residues. Here the CDR3 DNA reads TGTGCCAGCAGCCGTGGAGGGTACCAAGAGACCCAGTACTTC. It yields the protein CASSRGGYQETQYF.

The CDR3 loop reads CASSDPGCGYTF. The CDR3 DNA is TGTGCCAGCAGTGACCCAGGGTGCGGCTACACCTTC. The chain carries TRBV6-1 and TRBJ1-2, with D perhaps matching TRBD1 (5 bases). V lost 3 bases and J 8 bases, leaving 10 bases between the germline ends. The CDR3 length is 12 residues. CDR1 is MNHNS and CDR2 is SASEGT in the germline V gene.

The gene calls are TRBV5-1 and TRBJ2-7; 8 positions match TRBD1. The ends lost 4 bases at V and 0 bases at J; junction bases unmatched: 6. CDR3 length equals 15 residues. Germline-derived CDR1 and CDR2 are SGHRS and YFSETQ. CDR3 protein: CASSPGQESSYEQYF. In DNA form, the CDR3 reads TGCGCCAGCAGCCCGGGACAGGAGAGCTCCTACGAGCAGTACTTC. The full variable domain, with the rest looked up from reference TRBV5-1 and TRBJ2-7, is KAGVTQTPRYLIKTRGQQVTLSCSPISGHRSVSWYQQTPGQGLQFLFEYFSETQRNKGNFPGRFSGRQFSNSRSEMNVSTLELGDSALYLCASSPGQESSYEQYFGPGTRLTVT.

The J gene is TRBJ1-6, the V gene TRBV18, with a tentative D call TRBD1 (5 bases). Germline CDR1 and CDR2: KGHSH and LQKENI. The CDR3 loop spans 15 amino acids. V was shortened by 2 bases and J by 10 bases, with 15 bases between the two germline ends. For the CDR3, the DNA is TGTGCCAGCTCACCAGACAGAGCCAAACACTCACCCCTCCACTTT. Translated: CASSPDRAKHSPLHF. Full variable domain (missing parts from reference TRBV18 and TRBJ1-6): NAGVMQNPRHLVRRRGQEARLRCSPMKGHSHVYWYRQLPEEGLKFMVYLQKENIIDESGMPKERFSAEFPKEGPSILRIQQVVRGDSAAYFCASSPDRAKHSPLHFGNGTRLTVT.

The rearrangement uses TRBV30 and TRBJ2-3; 8 bases align to TRBD2. Germline CDR1 GTSNPN, CDR2 SVGIG (reference sequence). The CDR3 sequence is 14 residues long. J gave up 3 bases and V 5 bases, and 7 bases lay outside the gene matches. The CDR3 DNA reads TGTGCCTGGGCCCTCCGGGAGGGGACAGATACGCAGTATTTT. Residues: CAWALREGTDTQYF.

V is TRBV30 and J is TRBJ1-2; 8 bases line up with TRBD1. The CDR3 extends over 13 amino acids. Germline lookup yields CDR1 GTSNPN and CDR2 SVGIG (reference sequence). V lost 0 bases, J lost 10 bases, and 7 bases stayed unmatched. For the CDR3, the DNA is TGTGCCTGGAGTGTGGGCAGGGGGCGTGACTACACCTTC. Residues: CAWSVGRGRDYTF.

The chain links TRBV18 to TRBJ2-7, with D perhaps matching TRBD1 (5 bases). CDR1 is KGHSH, CDR2 LQKENI, per germline. The V end was cut by 2 bases, the J end by 2 bases, with 10 bases between. This CDR3 comprises 14 residues. Written as DNA, the CDR3 is TGTGCCAGCTCACCAAGGCAGGGCACCTACGAGCAGTACTTC. Its protein is CASSPRQGTYEQYF. Drawing the rest from reference TRBV18 and TRBJ2-7, the complete variable domain is NAGVMQNPRHLVRRRGQEARLRCSPMKGHSHVYWYRQLPEEGLKFMVYLQKENIIDESGMPKERFSAEFPKEGPSILRIQQVVRGDSAAYFCASSPRQGTYEQYFGPGTRLTVT.

The chain recombines TRBV9 with TRBJ2-1; tentatively, D is TRBD2 (7 bases). Germline assignment: CDR1 SGDLS and CDR2 YYNGEE. Trimming cost V 0 bases and J 1 base, with 8 bases left between them. The CDR3 covers 15 residues. The CDR3 bases are TGTGCCAGCAGCGTAGAGGGGGGGTCCTACAATGAGCAGTTCTTC. It yields the protein CASSVEGGSYNEQFF.

This clone was counted a single time. The chain carries TRBV5-1 and TRBJ2-7; D call uncertain. Germline CDR1 and CDR2: SGHRS and YFSETQ. This CDR3 contains 13 residues. V was trimmed by 4 bases and J by 8 bases, leaving 16 bases between them. The CDR3 spells CASSAMLGSQQYF. The CDR3 DNA follows: TGCGCCAGCAGCGCCATGCTGGGCAGTCAGCAGTACTTC. The whole variable domain, remainder taken from reference TRBV5-1 and TRBJ2-7, is KAGVTQTPRYLIKTRGQQVTLSCSPISGHRSVSWYQQTPGQGLQFLFEYFSETQRNKGNFPGRFSGRQFSNSRSEMNVSTLELGDSALYLCASSAMLGSQQYFGPGTRLTVT.

This clone was seen ten or more times. At one end, the junction sequence differs from germline, possibly due to a read error. The V gene is TRBV6-1, the J gene TRBJ1-4; D perhaps matches TRBD1 (5 bases). The CDR3 is 14 residues long. Germline values: CDR1 MNHNS, CDR2 SASEGT. The CDR3 DNA follows: TGTGCCAGCAGCGAAGGCCAGGGCCCTGAAAAACTGTTTTTT. This sequence encodes CASSEGQGPEKLFF.